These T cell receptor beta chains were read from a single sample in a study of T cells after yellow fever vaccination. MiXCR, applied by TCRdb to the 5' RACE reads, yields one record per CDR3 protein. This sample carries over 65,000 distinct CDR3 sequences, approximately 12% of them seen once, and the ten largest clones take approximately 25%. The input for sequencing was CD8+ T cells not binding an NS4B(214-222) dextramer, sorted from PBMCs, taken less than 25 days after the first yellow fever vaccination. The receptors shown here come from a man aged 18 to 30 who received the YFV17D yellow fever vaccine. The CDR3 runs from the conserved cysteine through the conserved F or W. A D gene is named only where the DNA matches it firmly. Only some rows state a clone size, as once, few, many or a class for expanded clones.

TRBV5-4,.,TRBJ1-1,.,TGTGCCAGCAGCGACCGGGGCAACACTGAAGCTTTCTTT,CASSDRGNTEAFF
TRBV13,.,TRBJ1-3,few,TGTGCCAGCAGCTTAGGCCAGGGTTTGGAATACTCTGGAAACACCATATATTTT,CASSLGQGLEYSGNTIYF
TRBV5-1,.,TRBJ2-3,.,TGCGCCAGCAGCTTCATCAGGGACGATACGCAGTATTTT,CASSFIRDDTQYF
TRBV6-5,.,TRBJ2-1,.,TGTGCCAGCAGTTGGCAGGGGGGCACGTTGGAGCAGTTCTTC,CASSWQGGTLEQFF
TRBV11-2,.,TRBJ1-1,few,TGTGCCAGCGGACAGAGGGGCACTGAAGCTTTCTTT,CASGQRGTEAFF
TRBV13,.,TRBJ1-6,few,TGTGCCAGCAGGGGAGGACAACTACATAATTCACCCCTCCACTTT,CASRGGQLHNSPLHF
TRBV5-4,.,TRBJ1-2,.,TGTGCCAGCAGCTTGCTGGGTTCAGGATATGGCTACACCTTC,CASSLLGSGYGYTF
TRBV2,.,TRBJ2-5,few,TGTGCCAGCAGTGAAGTTGGGGGGCCAAACCAAGAGACCCAGTACTTC,CASSEVGGPNQETQYF
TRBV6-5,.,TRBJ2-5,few,TGTGCCAGCAGTTACTCCTTCGCGGGGGCAGAGACCCAGTACTTC,CASSYSFAGAETQYF
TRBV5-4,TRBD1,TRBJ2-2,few,TGTGCCAGCAGCGACCGGGACAGGCTGAACACCGGGGAGCTGTTTTTT,CASSDRDRLNTGELFF
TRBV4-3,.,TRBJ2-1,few,TGCGCCAGCAGCCAAGCGCGACAGACCAACAATGAGCAGTTCTTC,CASSQARQTNNEQFF
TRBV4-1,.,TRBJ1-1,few,TGCGCCAGCAGCCAAATTGGATCGGACTCTGAAGCTTTCTTT,CASSQIGSDSEAFF
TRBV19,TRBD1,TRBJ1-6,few,TGTGCCAGTAGTCCGACGGGACAGGGGGGTTCACCCCTCCACTTT,CASSPTGQGGSPLHF
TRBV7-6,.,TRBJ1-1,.,TGTGCCAGCAGCTTACGCGGAGGGCCCACTGAAGCTTTCTTT,CASSLRGGPTEAFF
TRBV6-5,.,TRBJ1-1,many,TGTGCCAGCAGTCCCCAGGGTAGTTCCAACACTGAAGCTTTCTTT,CASSPQGSSNTEAFF
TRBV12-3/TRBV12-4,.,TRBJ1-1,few,TGTGCCAGCAGTTACCTCGGGTTGTCTGAAGCTTTCTTT,CASSYLGLSEAFF
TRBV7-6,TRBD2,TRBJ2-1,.,TGTGCCAGCAGCTTAGAAGCGGGGGGGCGGAATGAGCAGTTCTTC,CASSLEAGGRNEQFF
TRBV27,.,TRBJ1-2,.,TGTGCCAGCAGTTTACCCGGCCGAGGGTCCGGCTACACCTTC,CASSLPGRGSGYTF
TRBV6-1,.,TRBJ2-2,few,TGTGCCAGCAGGGGGGACCCAGACTACACCGGGGAGCTGTTTTTT,CASRGDPDYTGELFF
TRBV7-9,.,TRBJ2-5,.,TGTGCCAGCAGCTTAGTTGAGGGGCCGGAGACCCAGTACTTC,CASSLVEGPETQYF
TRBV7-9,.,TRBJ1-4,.,TGTGCCAGCAGCCCAGGGTCGGTTAATGAAAAACTGTTTTTT,CASSPGSVNEKLFF
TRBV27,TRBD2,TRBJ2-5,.,TGTGCCAGCAGTGAGCGGACTAGCGGGGGGGCCTGGGAGACCCAGTACTTC,CASSERTSGGAWETQYF
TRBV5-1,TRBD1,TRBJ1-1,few,TGCGCCAGCAGCACTAACAGGGGGAACACTGAAGCTTTCTTT,CASSTNRGNTEAFF
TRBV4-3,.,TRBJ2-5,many,TGCGCCAGCAGCCAAGATTTGCGGGGCCAAGAGACCCAGTACTTC,CASSQDLRGQETQYF
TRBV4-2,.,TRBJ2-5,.,TGTGCCAGCAGCCAAGTAGGAACAGGAGAGACCCAGTACTTC,CASSQVGTGETQYF
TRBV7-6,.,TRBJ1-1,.,TGTGCCAGCAGCTCCGCGGGGGTCTTGAACACTGAAGCTTTCTTT,CASSSAGVLNTEAFF
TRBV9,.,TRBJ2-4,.,TGTGCCAGCAGCGTAGGCGGGGGCGCAGCCAAAAACATTCAGTACTTC,CASSVGGGAAKNIQYF
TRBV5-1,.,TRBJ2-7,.,TGCGCCAGCAGCAAGGGACACCCGGGGTCCTACGAGCAGTACTTC,CASSKGHPGSYEQYF
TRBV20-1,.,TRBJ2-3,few,TGCAGTGCTAGCCCAGGAACCACAGATACGCAGTATTTT,CSASPGTTDTQYF
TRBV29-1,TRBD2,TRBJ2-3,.,TGCAGCGTTGACGGGACTAGCGGGGGTAGCACAGATACGCAGTATTTT,CSVDGTSGGSTDTQYF
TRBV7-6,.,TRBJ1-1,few,TGTGCCAGCGGGACGAACACTGAAGCTTTCTTT,CASGTNTEAFF
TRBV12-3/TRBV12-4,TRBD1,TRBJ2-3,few,TGTGCCAGCAGACAGGGGGCGGGTACAGATACGCAGTATTTT,CASRQGAGTDTQYF